The clone carrying this TCR beta chain showed up just once. The data belong to a study of T cell responses to AZD1222 COVID-19 vaccine. CDR3 length: 16 amino acids. The V end lost 1 base, the J end lost 1 base, and 10 bases lay between the germline ends. Germline V gene sequence: CDR1 LGHNA, CDR2 YSLEER. The method was immunoSEQ multiplex PCR; TCRdb's version includes in-frame clones alone and lacks a portion of them. The top ten hold approximately 0.9% of the sample, which has about 140,000 clones, approximately 93% seen once. Source: peripheral blood, taken on day 0 of MenACWY control vaccination. The sequence came from an adult in good health. The chain links TRBV4-3 to TRBJ2-2, with D possibly being TRBD1 (6 bases). CDR3 protein: CASSQVGTWNTGELFF. CDR3 bases: TGCGCCAGCAGCCAAGTTGGGACATGGAACACCGGGGAGCTGTTTTTT.